This is a list of T cell receptor beta chains from one sample in a study of blood T cell repertoires in COVID-19. TCRdb's table, derived via immunoSEQ multiplex PCR, lists solely in-frame clones and lacks some. The sample has 130,000 or so clones; 88% are singletons. The sample comprised peripheral blood. These receptors were collected from a human donor with COVID-19, enrolled during active disease. The donor label of this sample is uncertain. CDR3s leave out the opening cysteine and the closing phenylalanine or tryptophan. The D gene is left open where the match is weak.

D	J	V	CDR3
NA	TRBJ2-1	TRBV7-2	ASSARGRVQF
NA	TRBJ1-2	TRBV9	ASSPGWYGYT
NA	TRBJ1-2	TRBV24-1	ATSESGAPSNYGYT
TRBD1	TRBJ2-2	TRBV7-9	ASSYDRGRGPGELF
NA	TRBJ2-7	TRBV18	ASSPGLLYEQY
NA	TRBJ2-5	TRBV19	ASSKYATENQETQY
NA	TRBJ2-1	TRBV7-9	ASSLGQGNEQF
NA	TRBJ1-2	TRBV3-1/TRBV3-2	ASSQVTGNYGYT
TRBD1	TRBJ1-5	TRBV6-5	ASSDRVFTNQPQH
TRBD2	TRBJ2-5	TRBV2	ASRDGTSGRWETQY
NA	TRBJ1-2	TRBV5-1	ASSLVKGREYGYT
TRBD1	TRBJ2-1	TRBV5-1	ASSPRTGALNEQF
TRBD1	TRBJ2-1	TRBV11-2	ASSLARTGLNEQF
NA	TRBJ2-4	TRBV11-2	ASSIFRGAKNIQY
NA	TRBJ2-7	TRBV21-1	ASSNSPDRVKEY
NA	TRBJ1-1	TRBV9	ASSVALDRNGEAF
NA	TRBJ1-2	TRBV10-3	AISRLKYRDTERAGYT
NA	TRBJ2-3	TRBV21-1	ASSKNAGSDTQY
TRBD2	TRBJ2-2	TRBV6-1	ASSEPLAGGTGELF
NA	TRBJ1-4	TRBV10-3	AISESGAGKLF
NA	TRBJ1-3	TRBV6-5	ASSYSNGQPGNTIY
NA	TRBJ1-5	TRBV27	ASSLYGVSNQPQH
NA	TRBJ1-4	TRBV10-2	ASSDSQNSGEKLF
NA	TRBJ1-1	TRBV10-3	AIGPGVNTEAF
TRBD1	TRBJ1-5	TRBV4-1	ASSPGQGPYQPQH
NA	TRBJ1-2	TRBV7-9	ASSSRTLVANYGYT
NA	TRBJ1-6	TRBV2	ASSFRRSYNSPLH
TRBD1	TRBJ1-5	TRBV19	ASSFTGGNQPQH
NA	TRBJ2-5	TRBV7-9	ASSSQWGEAQY
NA	TRBJ2-5	TRBV6-2/TRBV6-3	ASSYGQETQY
TRBD1	TRBJ1-1	TRBV6-5	ASQGVGEAF
NA	TRBJ1-2	TRBV6-2/TRBV6-3	ASSYSSAGPVGGYT
NA	TRBJ2-5	TRBV3-1/TRBV3-2	ASRDGGPTQY
NA	TRBJ2-7	TRBV6-5	ASSYSSGGYEQY
NA	TRBJ2-7	TRBV11-3	ASSLDAEAYEQY
TRBD1	TRBJ2-1	TRBV19	ASTPDRDRLDEQF
TRBD1	TRBJ1-1	TRBV18	ASSVGQGTEAF
TRBD1	TRBJ2-7	TRBV7-8	ASSLEGGQGLGEQY
TRBD1	TRBJ2-7	TRBV9	ASSYTGDPLGEQY
NA	TRBJ2-2	TRBV6-5	ASSFRLNTGELF
TRBD1	TRBJ1-3	TRBV5-1	ASSLAATGVGSGNTIY
NA	TRBJ2-7	TRBV18	ASSPATDYEQY
TRBD2	TRBJ2-1	TRBV6-5	ASSFGTSGNEQF
NA	TRBJ1-4	TRBV19	ASHNPGGHPEKLF